The present T cell receptor (beta chain) was sequenced within a study of T cell responses to AZD1222 COVID-19 vaccine. The data were produced by immunoSEQ multiplex PCR, yet TCRdb's version contains in-frame clones alone and is incomplete. This sample carries some 140,000 clones, approximately 92% of them seen once, and the ten largest clones take around 7.1%. Study-wide results and limits: A reported finding is that nearly half of spike-specific TCRs target unmutated variant regions. Spike as a whole was targeted by vaccine-associated CD4 TCRs, dominant at 160-218 and 743-854.

Of note for this clone: Its target is unknown.

V was shortened by 0 bases and J by 7 bases, with 14 bases between the two germline ends. This CDR3 comprises 16 residues. The V gene's germline CDR1 is SGHKS and CDR2 YYEKEE (reference sequence). Second doses were pooled across both intervals (about 4 or about 12 weeks). This receptor was obtained from an adult who received the AZD1222 COVID-19 vaccine. This material consisted of peripheral blood, taken 28 days after the second AZD1222 dose. J is TRBJ1-6 and V is TRBV5-5; D remains unclear. The CDR3 loop reads CASSLAKILGNSPLHF. CDR3 nucleotides: TGTGCCAGCAGCTTGGCCAAGATCCTGGGGAATTCACCCCTCCACTTT.